This T cell receptor (beta chain) stems from a study of T cell changes during pregnancy in multiple sclerosis. Clones were read by immunoSEQ multiplex PCR, and TCRdb kept only the in-frame ones, dropping some. This table holds about 50,000 clones, 80% to 95% found once. Germline values: CDR1 SGHAT, CDR2 FQNNGV. The CDR3 loop spans 14 amino acids. Trimming took off 0 bases at V and 4 bases at J, with 9 bases between the two ends. This specimen consisted of CD4+ T cells from peripheral blood mononuclear cells, obtained after pregnancy. V usage is TRBV11-2 and J usage is TRBJ1-2; D not resolved. The receptor was derived from a female donor in good health, enrolled as a control in a pregnancy study. The DNA of the CDR3 is TGTGCCAGCAGCTTAGAGAACAGTGGCTATGGCTACACCTTC. Translated: CASSLENSGYGYTF. Filled out from reference TRBV11-2 and TRBJ1-2, the complete variable domain reads EAGVAQSPRYKIIEKRQSVAFWCNPISGHATLYWYQQILGQGPKLLIQFQNNGVVDDSQLPKDRFSAERLKGVDSTLKIQPAKLEDSAVYLCASSLENSGYGYTFGSGTRLTVV.